A single sample is the source of the 32 T cell receptor beta chains below, sequenced in a study of CD8 T cells in ankylosing spondylitis. One entry per CDR3 protein, called by TCRdb with MiXCR from the 5' RACE reads. This sample has 200,000 or so distinct CDR3 sequences, with 13% found just once. Material: blood, either unsorted or a sorted T cell fraction (not recorded which). These receptors came from a female donor with ankylosing spondylitis or in good health (not recorded which).

The table lists this clonotype with many counts. This rearrangement joins TRBV12-3 or TRBV12-4 to TRBJ2-5; D call uncertain. Trimming took off 3 bases at V and 2 bases at J, with 7 bases between the two ends. The CDR3 length is 13 residues. This CDR3 is CASSLYFQETQYF. DNA of the CDR3: TGTGCCAGCAGTTTGTACTTTCAAGAGACCCAGTACTTC.

This clonotype was seen many times. The V call is TRBV12-3 or TRBV12-4, the J call TRBJ2-2; D is perhaps TRBD1 (6 bases). V lost 7 bases, J lost 6 bases, and 12 bases lay in between. CDR3 size: 13 residues. In nucleotides, the CDR3 is TGTGCCAGCACTAAACAGGGACCCGGGGAGCTGTTTTTT. Protein product: CASTKQGPGELFF.

This clonotype was observed at least ten times. This rearrangement joins TRBV5-1 to TRBJ2-1; weak D call: TRBD2 (5 bases). The CDR3 loop spans 14 amino acids. Germline assignment: CDR1 SGHRS and CDR2 YFSETQ. Trimming cost V 4 bases and J 4 bases, with 12 bases left between them. The DNA for the CDR3 is TGCGCCAGCAGCCCGGTCGGGAAATACAATGAGCAGTTCTTC. Protein product: CASSPVGKYNEQFF.

This clonotype was counted ten times or more. This CDR3 is CASSLGVSIAGGPSGELFF. DNA of the CDR3: TGTGCCAGCAGTTTAGGTGTCTCGATAGCGGGAGGGCCCTCCGGGGAGCTGTTTTTT. The V call is TRBV28, the J call TRBJ2-2; 11 bases fit TRBD2. Germline V CDR1 and CDR2: MDHEN, SYDVKM. The CDR3 consists of 19 residues. V trimming: 2 bases; J trimming: 6 bases; junction bases outside the gene matches: 14.

The chain employs TRBV4-2 and TRBJ2-1; D possibly corresponds to TRBD2 (5 bases). With 0 bases removed from V and 2 bases from J, the gap between germline ends came to 14 bases. Germline V CDR1 and CDR2: LGHNA, YNFKEQ. The CDR3 sequence is 17 residues long. CDR3 nucleotide sequence: TGTGCCAGCAGCCAAGAAAGACCAAGCGGCGCCTACAATGAGCAGTTCTTC. Its protein product is CASSQERPSGAYNEQFF.

In this sample, this clonotype turned up many times. The chain recombines TRBV29-1 with TRBJ2-5; TRBD2 is a possible D gene (6 bases). The V and J ends lost 6 bases and 2 bases respectively, with 16 bases between them. Germline V gene sequence: CDR1 SQVTM, CDR2 ANQGSEA. The CDR3 totals 14 residues. The CDR3 reads CSVSDLAPQETQYF. As DNA, the CDR3 is TGCAGCGTCTCCGATCTAGCGCCTCAAGAGACCCAGTACTTC.

Notes on this clonotype: Being one base from a much bigger clone, this may be a read error. The chain couples TRBV24-1 to TRBJ2-1; 12 bases are shared with TRBD2. CDR1 is KGHDR, CDR2 SFDVKD, per germline. The CDR3 sequence is 16 residues long. The CDR3 sequence is CAASERRLAGVVEQFF. The CDR3 DNA sequence: TGTGCCGCCAGTGAAAGGAGACTAGCGGGAGTCGTTGAGCAGTTCTTC.

This clonotype was seen repeatedly, ten times or more. The V and J genes are TRBV2 and TRBJ1-6, with 10 bases lining up with TRBD1. This CDR3 is 15 amino acids long. Germline values: CDR1 SNHLY, CDR2 FYNNEI. Trimming cost V 6 bases and J 8 bases; bases outside gene matches: 7. The CDR3 loop is CASSQLGTGDSPLHF. CDR3 bases: TGTGCCAGCAGCCAACTGGGGACAGGGGATTCACCCCTCCACTTT.

This clonotype was counted at least ten times. The chain is built from TRBV20-1 and TRBJ2-1; 11 positions match TRBD2. With 3 bases clipped from V and 8 bases from J, the junction kept 6 bases outside the gene matches. CDR3 length equals 14 residues. Germline CDR1 reads DFQATT; CDR2 reads SNEGSKA (reference sequence). CDR3 protein: CSARNSGRGDEQFF. The DNA of the CDR3 is TGCAGTGCTAGGAATAGCGGGAGGGGCGATGAGCAGTTCTTC.

As regards this clonotype: A much larger clone lies a single base off, so this may be a read error. CDR3 DNA: TGTGCCGCCAGTGACTTTTGGGGAGACCAAGAGACCCAGTACTTC. This gives the protein CAASDFWGDQETQYF. V gene TRBV24-1 combines with J gene TRBJ2-5, with a weak D call TRBD2 (5 bases). The CDR3 totals 15 residues. Germline V gene sequence: CDR1 KGHDR, CDR2 SFDVKD.

This clonotype showed up many times. This chain uses TRBV5-1 with TRBJ2-2; D perhaps matches TRBD2 (5 bases). CDR1 is SGHRS, CDR2 YFSETQ, per germline. The CDR3 is 15 residues long. V was clipped by 0 bases and J by 6 bases, with 12 bases between them. The CDR3 bases are TGCGCCAGCAGCTTGGACGGGAAGGTAGCCGGGGAGCTGTTTTTT. Translated: CASSLDGKVAGELFF. The full variable domain, with the rest looked up from reference TRBV5-1 and TRBJ2-2, is KAGVTQTPRYLIKTRGQQVTLSCSPISGHRSVSWYQQTPGQGLQFLFEYFSETQRNKGNFPGRFSGRQFSNSRSEMNVSTLELGDSALYLCASSLDGKVAGELFFGEGSRLTVL.

As regards this clonotype: A much larger clone lies a single base off, so this may be a read error. This chain joins TRBV5-5 and TRBJ1-1, with D tentatively TRBD1 (6 bases). CDR3 length: 15 amino acids. Germline V gene sequence: CDR1 SGHKS, CDR2 YYEKEE (reference sequence). The CDR3 sequence: CAISSLGQLNTEAFF. The DNA of the CDR3 is TGTGCCATCAGCTCCCTAGGACAGCTGAACACTGAAGCTTTCTTT.

This clonotype has ten or more counts. V gene TRBV3-1 combines with J gene TRBJ2-1; the D gene is possibly TRBD1 (6 bases). From germline, CDR1 is LGHDT and CDR2 YNNKEL (reference sequence). CDR3 length: 15 residues. Trimming pared 4 bases from V and 2 bases from J, leaving 12 bases between. CDR3 nucleotides: TGTGCCAGCAGCCCTGCCCCAGGGGCCTACAATGAGCAGTTCTTC. Translating it yields CASSPAPGAYNEQFF.

Regarding this clonotype: This may be a read error, as it is one base from a much larger clone. This chain connects TRBV3-1 to TRBJ2-7; no clear D gene. Germline V gene data show CDR1 as LGHDT and CDR2 as YNNKEL (reference sequence). This CDR3 has 13 residues. Trimming stripped 2 bases from V and 2 bases from J, with 7 bases between. The CDR3 spells CASSQRRTYEQYF. For the CDR3, the DNA is TGTGCCAGCAGCCAACGGAGAACCTACGAGCAGTACTTC.

The CDR3 bases are TGTGCCAGCAGTGAATACTCGTTACTCCCCGGCCACTTT. The encoded protein is CASSEYSLLPGHF. The gene calls are TRBV6-1 and TRBJ1-6, with unresolved D. The ends were cut back, 2 bases at V and 18 bases at J, with 17 bases in the middle. CDR1 is MNHNS and CDR2 is SASEGT in the germline V gene. The CDR3 loop spans 13 amino acids.

The CDR3 DNA reads as TGTGCCAGCTCGCAATTCTCGGGTGCCTACGAGCAGTACTTC. It translates to CASSQFSGAYEQYF. The chain couples TRBV18 to TRBJ2-7; no definite D call. The CDR3 has 14 residues. V lost 6 bases to trimming and J lost 2 bases, with 14 bases between them. Germline loops: CDR1 KGHSH, CDR2 LQKENI.

The CDR3 sequence: CASSSLSSGRHEQYF. The DNA for the CDR3 is TGTGCCAGCAGCTCCCTAAGCAGCGGACGCCACGAGCAGTACTTC. The chain couples TRBV7-9 to TRBJ2-7; a weak D match, TRBD2 (5 bases). CDR1 is SEHNR, CDR2 FQNEAQ, per germline (reference sequence). The CDR3 runs 15 residues. V dropped 4 bases and J dropped 5 bases, with 18 bases sitting between them.

This clonotype was detected ten times or more. This rearrangement joins TRBV12-3 or TRBV12-4 to TRBJ2-3; the D is unclear. V lost 4 bases and J lost 3, with 11 bases in between. The CDR3 runs to 14 residues. The CDR3 region is CASSYNLGTDTQYF. The CDR3 coding sequence is TGTGCCAGCAGTTATAACCTGGGGACAGATACGCAGTATTTT.

This clonotype was detected once. J is TRBJ1-3 and V is TRBV5-6; 9 nucleotides agree with TRBD1. Germline trimming cut 0 bases from V and 3 bases from J; bases unmatched to any gene: 13. This CDR3 comprises 19 residues. The germline V gene encodes CDR1 SGHDT and CDR2 YYEEEE. The CDR3 coding sequence is TGTGCCAGCAGCTTGGTTTTCGGTTCGGACAGGGGATATGGAAACACCATATATTTT. Translation gives CASSLVFGSDRGYGNTIYF.

V and J are TRBV4-1 and TRBJ2-3; D uncertain. CDR3 length: 12 residues. Trimming stripped 0 bases from V and 7 bases from J, with 5 bases between. Germline V gene data show CDR1 as MGHRA and CDR2 as YSYEKL. This chain's CDR3 is CASSQDPYTQYF. The DNA of the CDR3 is TGCGCCAGCAGCCAAGACCCCTATACGCAGTATTTT.

The sample holds many counts of this clonotype. The chain combines TRBV5-1 with TRBJ2-3; 11 positions match TRBD2. The CDR3 has 15 amino acids. Germline V gene sequence: CDR1 SGHRS, CDR2 YFSETQ. Trimming at V came to 4 bases and at J to 4 bases, leaving 5 bases not matched to a gene. DNA of the CDR3: TGCGCCAGCAGCCTAGCGGGAGGTGCGGCAGATACGCAGTATTTT. Its protein is CASSLAGGAADTQYF.

This clonotype occurred many times. The chain joins TRBV3-1 to TRBJ2-1; TRBD2 aligns across 8 bases. With V trimmed by 6 bases and J by 1 base, 5 bases remained unmatched. Per germline, CDR1 LGHDT and CDR2 YNNKEL (reference sequence). The CDR3 loop spans 15 amino acids. The CDR3 is CASSPGTSSYNEQFF. The CDR3 DNA is TGTGCCAGCAGTCCCGGGACTAGTTCCTACAATGAGCAGTTCTTC.

This clonotype came up a few times. The chain couples TRBV7-2 to TRBJ2-1; 7 positions match TRBD1. CDR3 length equals 14 residues. Per germline, CDR1 SGHTA and CDR2 FQGNSA. J was trimmed by 5 bases and V by 5 bases; bases with no gene match: 6. CDR3 protein: CASSVDRANNEQFF. In nucleotides, the CDR3 is TGTGCCAGCAGCGTAGACAGGGCGAACAATGAGCAGTTCTTC. Supplemented by reference TRBV7-2 and TRBJ2-1, the full variable domain reads GAGVSQSPSNKVTEKGKDVELRCDPISGHTALYWYRQSLGQGLEFLIYFQGNSAPDKSGLPSDRFSAERTGGSVSTLTIQRTQQEDSAVYLCASSVDRANNEQFFGPGTRLTVL.

This clonotype was seen many times. The V and J genes are TRBV5-1 and TRBJ2-1, with D perhaps TRBD1 or TRBD2 (5 bases each). Per germline, CDR1 SGHRS and CDR2 YFSETQ. Trimming cost V 0 bases and J 5 bases, with 12 bases left between them. The CDR3 spans 15 residues. The CDR3 coding sequence is TGCGCCAGCAGCTTGGTTGGGGGAGACAACAATGAGCAGTTCTTC. Translation: CASSLVGGDNNEQFF.

This clonotype was recorded at least ten times. The V gene is TRBV12-3 or TRBV12-4, the J gene TRBJ1-3; D perhaps matches TRBD1 (5 bases). Trimming stripped 5 bases from V and 4 bases from J, with 9 bases between. This CDR3 is 13 amino acids long. CDR3 nucleotides: TGTGCCAGCAGTACCGGGGACGGAAACACCATATATTTT. Protein: CASSTGDGNTIYF.

This clonotype was recorded once. Being one base from a much bigger clone, this may be a read error. Lacking the conserved final phenylalanine or tryptophan, this CDR3 likely reflects a read error. V gene TRBV27 combines with J gene TRBJ2-2; tentative D call: TRBD2 (5 bases). Deletions cut 2 bases from V and 5 bases from J, with 24 bases between. CDR3 size: 19 residues. Germline V gene lookup returns CDR1 MNHEY and CDR2 SMNVEV (reference sequence). The CDR3 loop reads CASSLEGLGLGSRTGELFS. Written as DNA, the CDR3 is TGTGCCAGCAGTTTAGAGGGTCTAGGGTTGGGCTCGAGGACCGGGGAGCTGTTTTCT.

In its sample, this clonotype was seen many times. CDR3 bases: TGCAGTGCTAGAGCGCCCGGGACCCAGTACTTC. As protein: CSARAPGTQYF. The V and J genes are TRBV20-1 and TRBJ2-5, with D hard to call. Germline V lookup: CDR1 DFQATT, CDR2 SNEGSKA (reference sequence). This CDR3 comprises 11 residues. Between the trimmed V and J ends, which lost 1 base and 7 bases, there was a span of 7 bases.

Details on this clonotype: This sequence may be a read error, since a much larger clone differs from it by one base. The genes are TRBV29-1 and TRBJ2-7; 7 bases match TRBD2. Trimming at V came to 6 bases and at J to 2 bases, leaving 7 bases not matched to a gene. This CDR3 has 13 amino acids. Germline V gives CDR1 SQVTM, CDR2 ANQGSEA. The CDR3 DNA reads TGCAGCGTAAAAGGGACTATCCCCTACGAGCAGTACTTC. Translated, it gives CSVKGTIPYEQYF.

In the case of this clonotype: A much larger clone lies one base from this, so it may be a read error. J is TRBJ1-5 and V is TRBV7-9; D unresolved. This CDR3 contains 13 residues. Germline lookup yields CDR1 SEHNR and CDR2 FQNEAQ (reference sequence). DNA of the CDR3: TGTACCAGCAGCTTGGGGTCGGGTCAGCCCCAGCATTTT. It is translated as CTSSLGSGQPQHF.

At least ten counts were recorded for this clonotype. The chain carries TRBV4-1 and TRBJ1-1, with 8 nucleotides matching TRBD1. The junction had 7 bases not matched to a gene; V was cut back by 0 bases and J by 1 base. The CDR3 is 17 amino acids. Germline CDR1 is MGHRA and CDR2 is YSYEKL. CDR3 amino acids: CASSQDPQGAQNTEAFF. CDR3 bases: TGCGCCAGCAGCCAAGATCCTCAGGGGGCGCAGAACACTGAAGCTTTCTTT.

V is TRBV7-2 and J is TRBJ2-1, with 7 bases matching TRBD2. Germline V gives CDR1 SGHTA, CDR2 FQGNSA. This CDR3 has 13 residues. V lost 11 bases and J lost 2; bases outside the gene matches: 6. CDR3 sequence (DNA): TGTGCCGCAAGGGAGGGCCCCTACAATGAGCAGTTCTTC. This codes for CAAREGPYNEQFF.

This clonotype was seen many times. The rearrangement joins TRBV9 to TRBJ2-2; D remains unclear. This CDR3 is 12 amino acids long. Trimming took off 4 bases at V and 6 bases at J, with 7 bases between the two ends. Germline CDR1 is SGDLS and CDR2 is YYNGEE. The CDR3 DNA reads TGTGCCAGCAGCCAACTCGCCGGGGAGCTGTTTTTT. Amino acids: CASSQLAGELFF. Based on the CDR3 plus reference TRBV9 and TRBJ2-2, the full variable domain is DSGVTQTPKHLITATGQRVTLRCSPRSGDLSVYWYQQSLDQGLQFLIQYYNGEERAKGNILERFSAQQFPDLHSELNLSSLELGDSALYFCASSQLAGELFFGEGSRLTVL.